The 7 T cell receptor beta chains given below trace back to one sample, sequenced in a study of cytomegalovirus exposure and HLA in healthy donors. Use of 60 Vbeta and 13 Jbeta primers characterized the PCR. Clones were read by immunoSEQ multiplex PCR, and TCRdb kept only the in-frame ones, dropping some. The repertoire includes around 120,000 clones, 70% to 75% of them detected once, and over 3.5% sits in the top ten. What was sequenced was PBMCs. The receptors come from a woman aged 40 to 50 in good health and CMV-seronegative.

Comment on this clone: A junction boundary mismatches the germline segment, possibly from a read error. V usage is TRBV7-6 and J usage is TRBJ1-4; 7 positions agree with TRBD1. Germline V lookup: CDR1 SGHVS, CDR2 FNYEAQ. The CDR3 covers 14 residues. In DNA form, the CDR3 reads TGTGCCGGCAGCTTAGGGGGCCATAATGAAAAACTGTTTTTT. Its protein product is CAGSLGGHNEKLFF.

This chain joins TRBV4-1 and TRBJ2-7, with a tentative D call TRBD2 (6 bases). This CDR3 has 15 residues. V was pared by 1 base and J by 7 bases, with 17 bases between. CDR1 MGHRA and CDR2 YSYEKL come from the germline V gene. Here the CDR3 reads CASSQGGAGGKEQYF. The CDR3 DNA reads TGCGCCAGCAGCCAAGGAGGAGCGGGCGGAAAGGAGCAGTACTTC.

This chain links TRBV5-1 with TRBJ2-3, with D possibly TRBD2 on 7 matching bases. This CDR3 is built from 16 residues. V lost 0 bases to trimming and J lost 4 bases, with 15 bases between them. CDR1 and CDR2 from the germline V gene are SGHRS and YFSETQ. The CDR3 DNA reads as TGCGCCAGCAGCTTGGTTGGGGGGGCGTTTTCAGATACGCAGTATTTT. Protein: CASSLVGGAFSDTQYF.

A single count supports this clone. The genes are TRBV5-4 and TRBJ2-3; 7 bases agree with TRBD2. The CDR3 consists of 15 residues. Germline assignment: CDR1 SGHNT and CDR2 YYREEE (reference sequence). The ends lost 0 bases at V and 5 bases at J; junction bases unmatched: 6. The CDR3 sequence: CASSLVAGEGDTQYF. The CDR3 nucleotides read TGTGCCAGCAGCTTGGTTGCGGGAGAGGGAGATACGCAGTATTTT.

This clone has a handful of counts. The V call is TRBV9, the J call TRBJ1-2, with D tentatively TRBD1 (5 bases). V lost 2 bases, J lost 0 bases, and 23 bases lay in between. This CDR3 contains 19 residues. CDR1 and CDR2 from the germline V gene are SGDLS and YYNGEE. The CDR3 reads CASSVGKTIDRTTNYGYTF. CDR3 DNA sequence: TGTGCCAGCAGCGTGGGGAAAACTATTGACAGAACGACTAACTATGGCTACACCTTC.

This chain joins TRBV4-1 and TRBJ1-2; the D gene is possibly TRBD1 (6 bases). The germline V gene has CDR1 MGHRA and CDR2 YSYEKL. Trimming took 0 bases from V and 8 from J, leaving 16 bases between them. The CDR3 is 15 residues long. The CDR3: CASSQDRDTPGGYTF. The DNA for the CDR3 is TGCGCCAGCAGCCAAGACCGGGACACCCCGGGAGGCTACACCTTC.

This chain uses TRBV11-2 with TRBJ2-1; 7 bases map to TRBD2. The CDR3 is made up of 15 amino acids. Germline CDR1 reads SGHAT; CDR2 reads FQNNGV. Losses at the gene ends were 1 base for V and 5 bases for J; bases not matched to a gene: 5. As DNA, the CDR3 is TGTGCCAGCAGCTTAGGGCGACTAGCAGACAATGAGCAGTTCTTC. Its protein product is CASSLGRLADNEQFF.